This T cell receptor (beta chain) was sequenced in a study of blood T cells in healthy people across ages. Notes on the study in general: Diversity of TCR beta per million T cells declined in a roughly linear way with age. Strong correlation linked observed beta diversity and percent naive T cells.

On this clonotype itself: Its cognate antigen is unknown.

Together with a sample-barcoded 5' primer, a J-beta primer mix was included in a second PCR lasting roughly 6 to 12 cycles. Every sample returned 2.5 million or more CDR3-containing paired-end reads. MiXCR was run by TCRdb on the 5' RACE reads, yielding one entry per CDR3 protein. The top ten hold over 9% of the sample, which has under 2 million distinct CDR3 sequences, roughly 30% seen once. Sample donors were healthy Caucasian individuals that came from Russia, aged roughly 6 to 100. What was sequenced was blood. The receptor's source is a woman in her thirties in good health.

CDR3 sequence reads: CASSLESGGASEQYF. CDR3 nucleotide sequence: TGTGCCAGCAGCTTAGAGAGCGGGGGGGCTTCCGAGCAGTACTTC. The J gene is TRBJ2-7, the V gene TRBV7-2, with 10 bases lining up with TRBD2. Trimming cost V 1 base and J 6 bases; bases outside gene matches: 6. There are 15 residues in the CDR3. CDR1 is SGHTA, CDR2 FQGNSA, per germline.